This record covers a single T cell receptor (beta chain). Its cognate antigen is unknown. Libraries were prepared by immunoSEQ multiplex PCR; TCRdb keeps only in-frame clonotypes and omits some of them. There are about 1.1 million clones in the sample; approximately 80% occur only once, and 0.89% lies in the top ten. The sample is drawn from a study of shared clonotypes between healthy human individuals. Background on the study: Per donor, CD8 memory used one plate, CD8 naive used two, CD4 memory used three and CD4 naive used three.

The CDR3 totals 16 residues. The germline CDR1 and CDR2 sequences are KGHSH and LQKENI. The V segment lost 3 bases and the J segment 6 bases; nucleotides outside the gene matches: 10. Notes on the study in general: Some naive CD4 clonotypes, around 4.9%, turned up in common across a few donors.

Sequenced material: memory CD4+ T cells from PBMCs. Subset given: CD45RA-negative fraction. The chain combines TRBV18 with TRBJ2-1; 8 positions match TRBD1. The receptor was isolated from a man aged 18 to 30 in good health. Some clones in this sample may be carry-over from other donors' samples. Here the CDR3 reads CASSPRSDRASNEQFF. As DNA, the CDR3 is TGTGCCAGCTCACCCCGCTCGGACAGGGCCAGCAATGAGCAGTTCTTC.